A single sample gave rise to the 5 T cell receptor beta chains below, sequenced in a study of blood T cell repertoires in COVID-19. Produced via immunoSEQ multiplex PCR; TCRdb's table is partial and in-frame only. Of fewer than 350,000 clones listed, about nine tenths are singletons. The sequenced sample was peripheral blood. The receptors here all came from a woman aged 30 to 39 with COVID-19, enrolled during active disease.

This clone was seen only once. CDR3 region: CASRHLSSSSYEQYF. The CDR3 nucleotides are TGTGCCAGCCGACATCTTTCCTCGTCGTCCTACGAGCAGTACTTC. The gene calls are TRBV18 and TRBJ2-7; D remains unclear. The germline V gene encodes CDR1 KGHSH and CDR2 LQKENI. V lost 8 bases to trimming and J lost 1 base, with 18 bases between them. The CDR3 runs 15 residues.

This rearrangement joins TRBV7-9 to TRBJ1-6; TRBD1 matches 9 bases. Germline V gene lookup returns CDR1 SEHNR and CDR2 FQNEAQ (reference sequence). The CDR3 consists of 15 residues. Trimming took 5 bases from V and 4 from J; bases not matched to a gene: 3. This CDR3 is CASSPQGAYNSPLHF. In DNA form, the CDR3 reads TGTGCCAGCAGCCCACAGGGGGCTTATAATTCACCCCTCCACTTT.

The genes are TRBV11-2 and TRBJ1-6; D is unclear. Trimming shortened V by 0 bases and J by 13 bases, and 25 bases separated the two germline ends. Germline V gene data show CDR1 as SGHAT and CDR2 as FQNNGV. The CDR3 has 18 amino acids. The CDR3 bases are TGTGCCAGCAGCTTAGATAGGTTATATCGGGTCCGACCGCGGCCCCTCCACTTT. Its translation: CASSLDRLYRVRPRPLHF.

The chain employs TRBV19 and TRBJ1-6; D is ambiguous. This CDR3 contains 16 residues. V was pared by 4 bases and J by 11 bases, with 21 bases between. Germline CDR1 is LNHDA and CDR2 is SQIVND (reference sequence). For the CDR3, the DNA is TGTGCCAGTAGTAGTTCCGGCGCTCCCCGGGGAACACCCCTCCACTTT. Translation gives CASSSSGAPRGTPLHF.

This clone occurred once. The V and J genes are TRBV18 and TRBJ2-3, with D perhaps matching TRBD1 (6 bases). Germline loops: CDR1 KGHSH, CDR2 LQKENI. Deletions cut 2 bases from V and 4 bases from J, with 10 bases between. This CDR3 is 14 amino acids long. The CDR3 sequence is CASSPWQGPDTQYF. The CDR3 DNA reads as TGTGCCAGCTCACCATGGCAGGGGCCAGATACGCAGTATTTT.